The entry that follows covers one T cell receptor (beta chain) sequence. Its antigen is unknown. Whole-study results and caveats: Tumor-infiltrating Treg TCR alpha and beta sequences overlapped most with tumor naive CD4+ T cells, then blood naive.

Naive CD4+ T cells were purified with Tregs depleted by CD25. TCRdb re-analysed the 5' RACE reads in MiXCR, keeping a single row per CDR3 protein. This repertoire shows some 30,000 distinct CDR3 sequences, about a quarter found once; its top ten account for about 3.9%. CDR1 is SNHLY, CDR2 FYNNEI, per germline. Deletions cut 0 bases from V and 2 bases from J, with 4 bases between. The CDR3 is 13 amino acids. Sequencing was done on a sample of naive CD4+ T cells sorted from a lymph node. Subset indicated: naive CD4+ T cells, CD4+CD45RA+CD25-. The receptor was isolated from a female donor with breast cancer. The gene calls are TRBV2 and TRBJ1-2; no definite D call. CDR3 loop: CASSEAGNYGYTF. As DNA, the CDR3 is TGTGCCAGCAGTGAAGCTGGCAACTATGGCTACACCTTC.